This T cell receptor (beta chain) was identified in a study of T cell responses to AZD1222 COVID-19 vaccine. Only one count was recorded for this clone. Clones were sequenced by immunoSEQ multiplex PCR, and TCRdb holds only the in-frame ones, with some missing. The table records more than 75,000 clones, 88% of them present only once. Material: peripheral blood, obtained 28 days after the second AZD1222 dose. The TCR was taken from an adult who received the AZD1222 COVID-19 vaccine.

The CDR3 sequence: CASSRVYGEKLFF. Here the CDR3 DNA reads TGTGCCAGCAGTAGGGTTTATGGTGAAAAACTGTTTTTT. The rearrangement joins TRBV28 to TRBJ1-4; D unresolved. Trimming stripped 5 bases from V and 7 bases from J, with 11 bases between. This CDR3 has 13 amino acids. CDR1 and CDR2 from the germline V gene are MDHEN and SYDVKM.